This T cell receptor (beta chain) emerged from a study of T cell responses to AZD1222 COVID-19 vaccine. Regarding the study as a whole: Among the donors, most were white British and more were female, and clonal diversity was possibly underestimated. Increases in Spike-specific TCR breadth and depth were seen after two AZD1222 doses. Repertoire sampling happened only post peak T cell response.

Sequenced by immunoSEQ multiplex PCR; TCRdb stores in-frame clones only, minus some. The sample records over 45,000 clones, about 74% being singletons. Note on this clone: What it recognizes is unknown.

The ends were cut back, 2 bases at V and 7 bases at J, with 11 bases in the middle. This CDR3 comprises 13 residues. The germline CDR1 and CDR2 sequences are LGHDT and YNNKEL (reference sequence). This clonotype was sampled from an adult in good health. This specimen consisted of peripheral blood, obtained on day 0 of AZD1222 vaccination. The chain couples TRBV3-1 (or the pseudogene TRBV3-2) to TRBJ1-1; D remains unclear. The CDR3 bases are TGTGCCAGCAGCCAATTGAAGGGCATTGAAGCTTTCTTT. Encoded protein: CASSQLKGIEAFF.